This T cell receptor beta chain was documented in a study of CD8 T cells in ankylosing spondylitis. Libraries for TCR beta were made by quantitative 5'-RACE with molecular barcodes. One entry per CDR3 protein, called by TCRdb with MiXCR from the 5' RACE reads. The sample holds about 500,000 distinct CDR3 sequences, about 5.7% seen once. Study results and limitations: What seemed typical of ankylosing spondylitis blood was a TCR beta motif built from roughly 8 highly homologous variants. Reportedly, matched ankylosing spondylitis synovial fluid was significantly enriched for disease-linked clones.

This clonotype was seen more than once but under ten times. Its antigen is undetermined. The V and J ends lost 8 bases and 8 bases, in that order; junction bases with no gene match: 10. The germline V gene encodes CDR1 SGHTA and CDR2 FQGNSA. The CDR3 is 14 amino acids. The receptor's source is a male donor with ankylosing spondylitis. This chain links TRBV7-2 with TRBJ2-1, with 9 nucleotides matching TRBD1. Source material: blood, either unsorted or a sorted T cell fraction (not recorded which). The CDR3 DNA follows: TGTGCCAGCCTTCGGGACAGGGTCCAGGATGAGCAGTTCTTC. It specifies CASLRDRVQDEQFF.